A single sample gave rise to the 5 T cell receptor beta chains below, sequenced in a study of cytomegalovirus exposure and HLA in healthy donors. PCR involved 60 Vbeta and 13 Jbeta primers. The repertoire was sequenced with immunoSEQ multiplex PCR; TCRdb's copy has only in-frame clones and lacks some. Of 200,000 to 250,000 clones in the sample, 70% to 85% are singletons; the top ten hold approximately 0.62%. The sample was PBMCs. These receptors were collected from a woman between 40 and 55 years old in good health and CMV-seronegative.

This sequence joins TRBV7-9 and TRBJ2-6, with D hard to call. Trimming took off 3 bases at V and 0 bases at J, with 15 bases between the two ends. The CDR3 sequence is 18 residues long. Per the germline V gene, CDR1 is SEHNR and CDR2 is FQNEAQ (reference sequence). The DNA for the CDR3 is TGTGCCAGCAGCTTTGTGCAGGCTATTCGCTCTGGGGCCAACGTCCTGACTTTC. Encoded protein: CASSFVQAIRSGANVLTF.

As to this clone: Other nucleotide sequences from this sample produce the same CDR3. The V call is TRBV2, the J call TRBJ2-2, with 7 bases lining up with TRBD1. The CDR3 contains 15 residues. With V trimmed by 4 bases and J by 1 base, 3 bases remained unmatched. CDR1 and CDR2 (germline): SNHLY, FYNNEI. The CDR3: CASSGQGRNTGELFF. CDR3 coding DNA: TGTGCCAGCAGTGGACAGGGTAGGAACACCGGGGAGCTGTTTTTT.

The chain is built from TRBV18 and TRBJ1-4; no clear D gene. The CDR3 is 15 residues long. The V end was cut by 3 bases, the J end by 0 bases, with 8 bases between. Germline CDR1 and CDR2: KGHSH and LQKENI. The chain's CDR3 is CASSPQGATNEKLFF. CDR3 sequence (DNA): TGTGCCAGCTCACCCCAAGGAGCAACTAATGAAAAACTGTTTTTT.

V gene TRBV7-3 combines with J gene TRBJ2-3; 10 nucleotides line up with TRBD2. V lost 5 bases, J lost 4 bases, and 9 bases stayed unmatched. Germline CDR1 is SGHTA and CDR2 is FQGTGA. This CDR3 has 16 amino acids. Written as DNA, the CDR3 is TGTGCCAGCAGCCCTCGTGGAGCGGGGGGGCCAGATACGCAGTATTTT. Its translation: CASSPRGAGGPDTQYF.

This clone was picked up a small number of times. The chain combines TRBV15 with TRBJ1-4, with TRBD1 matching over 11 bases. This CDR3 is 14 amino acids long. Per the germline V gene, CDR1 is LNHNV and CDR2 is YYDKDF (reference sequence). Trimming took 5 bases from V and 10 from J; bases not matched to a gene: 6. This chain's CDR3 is CATSGQGALRKLFF. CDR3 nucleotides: TGTGCCACCAGCGGACAGGGGGCGCTTCGAAAACTGTTTTTT.